The present TCR beta chain was sequenced within a study of regulatory T cells in long-lasting Graves disease. Germline V CDR1 and CDR2: LNHDA, SQIVND (reference sequence). This CDR3 comprises 14 residues. V was cut by 1 base and J by 7 bases, with 13 bases left in between. General study results and limits: Among samples with persistent disease, TRBV28, TRBJ1-2 and TRBJ2-5 were favored. Persistent-disease Graves' patients showed less TCR diversity than new cases.

Investigators prepared the TCR beta libraries by applying iRepertoire HTBI primers and Arm-PCR of CDR3 regions. TCRdb reprocessed the multiplex PCR reads via MiXCR and lists one record per CDR3 protein. The sample has 500,000 to 800,000 distinct CDR3 sequences; around 30% are singletons. Note on this clonotype: Its cognate antigen is unknown.

Time point noted: persistent/refractory GD, antithyroid drugs over 5 years with positive TRAb. Researchers made the TCR library from RNA that was extracted from PBMCs. The guidelines of the American Thyroid Association were the basis for diagnosing Graves' disease. The gene calls are TRBV19 and TRBJ1-2; no definite D call. Source: peripheral blood mononuclear cells (PBMCs), taken when the disease was refractory, from a patient treated with antithyroid drugs. This TCR was recovered from a female donor with Graves disease. The CDR3 here is CASSIGQARGGYTF. The CDR3 nucleotides read TGTGCCAGTAGTATAGGACAAGCTCGCGGTGGCTACACCTTC.